This T cell receptor beta chain was recovered during a study of cytomegalovirus exposure and HLA in healthy donors. Germline CDR1 reads LGHNA; CDR2 reads YSLEER. Trimming left V 4 bases short and J 3 bases short, with 10 bases between. The length of the CDR3 is 14 residues. This clone was counted only a few times. 60 Vbeta and 13 Jbeta primers were used in PCR. The table came from immunoSEQ multiplex PCR; TCRdb's copy has only in-frame clones and leaves some out. The data show around 170,000 clones, around 80% seen once. This chain joins TRBV4-3 and TRBJ2-1; perhaps TRBD2 as D (6 bases). The receptor's source is a middle-aged woman in good health and CMV-seronegative. The specimen sequenced was PBMCs. DNA of the CDR3: TGCGCCAGCAGCCGGGACTCCTACTACAATGAGCAGTTCTTC. As protein: CASSRDSYYNEQFF.